Following are 3 T cell receptor beta chains from one sample sequenced in a study of T cell clonality in common variable immunodeficiency. Study-level findings and limits: Common variable immunodeficiency TCR beta sequences reportedly had fewer deletions and N-nucleotide insertions.

What these receptors recognize is not known. Profiled with immunoSEQ multiplex PCR; TCRdb holds only in-frame clones, not every one. Captured here are around 20,000 clones, none seen once; the top ten comprise around 2.5%. Source material: peripheral blood mononuclear cells. The source is a human donor with common variable immunodeficiency.

This clone occurred many times. The read ends 3 residues before the CDR3 terminus; that terminus is restored from the germline J gene. The chain has TRBV11-2 and TRBJ2-3, with D unresolved. V lost 4 bases, J lost 0 bases, and 8 bases lay in between. Per the germline V gene, CDR1 is SGHAT and CDR2 is FQNNGV. The CDR3 is 14 amino acids. The CDR3 sequence: CASSSQTSTDTQYF. CDR3 DNA, as far as it was read: TGTGCCAGCAGCTCCCAGACAAGCACAGATACG.

This clone has at least ten counts. The CDR3 goes on 3 residues after the read ends, and that part is filled in from the germline J gene. V is TRBV7-2 and J is TRBJ1-1; the match to TRBD1 covers 11 bases. CDR1 and CDR2 from the germline V gene are SGHTA and FQGNSA. The CDR3 consists of 14 residues. The junction had 2 bases not matched to a gene; V was cut back by 5 bases and J by 3 bases. The CDR3 is CASSQGQGDTEAFF. CDR3 DNA, as far as it was read: TGTGCCAGCAGCCAGGGACAGGGGGACACTGAA.

This clone was observed at least ten times. The read ends 3 residues before the CDR3 terminus; that terminus is restored from the germline J gene. V is TRBV9 and J is TRBJ2-7; 9 bases match TRBD1. The CDR3 is made up of 14 amino acids. After removal of 0 bases from V and 6 bases from J, the junction contained 4 bases not matched to a gene. In germline, CDR1 is SGDLS, CDR2 YYNGEE. The CDR3 protein is CASSVGGQGIEQYF. The sequenced CDR3 bases are TGTGCCAGCAGCGTAGGTGGACAGGGGATCGAG.